This T cell receptor beta chain came from a study of tumor-infiltrating lymphocytes in primary liver carcinoma. Germline V CDR1 and CDR2: SQVTM, ANQGSEA. CDR3 length: 11 amino acids. Scientists recovered RNA and DNA together from roughly 21-30 mg of unsorted bulk tissue. Among the patients, all had chronic HBV infection and none had been treated. TCR beta cDNA was prepared out of 500 ng total RNA by means of a constant-region primer. Libraries of TCR beta came from three nested multiplex PCR rounds with slightly modified ARM-PCR. Rounds one and two of PCR, each of roughly 10 cycles, were primed with TRBV1-TRBV30 forward primers and a C-beta reverse primer. MiXCR, run by TCRdb on the multiplex PCR reads, gives a single entry per CDR3 protein. The sample has 80,000 to 100,000 distinct CDR3 sequences; about 70% are singletons. Comment on this clonotype: One end of the junction varies from germline; a read error may be responsible.

The sample was tumor-adjacent normal liver tissue. The sequence was obtained from a man aged 35 to 55 with primary liver carcinoma and hepatitis B virus infection. The chain recombines TRBV29-1 with TRBJ2-1, with D possibly being TRBD2 (5 bases). The CDR3 region has the DNA TGCAGCCCCCGGCTAGCCAATGGGCAGTTCTTT. Translating gives CSPRLANGQFF.